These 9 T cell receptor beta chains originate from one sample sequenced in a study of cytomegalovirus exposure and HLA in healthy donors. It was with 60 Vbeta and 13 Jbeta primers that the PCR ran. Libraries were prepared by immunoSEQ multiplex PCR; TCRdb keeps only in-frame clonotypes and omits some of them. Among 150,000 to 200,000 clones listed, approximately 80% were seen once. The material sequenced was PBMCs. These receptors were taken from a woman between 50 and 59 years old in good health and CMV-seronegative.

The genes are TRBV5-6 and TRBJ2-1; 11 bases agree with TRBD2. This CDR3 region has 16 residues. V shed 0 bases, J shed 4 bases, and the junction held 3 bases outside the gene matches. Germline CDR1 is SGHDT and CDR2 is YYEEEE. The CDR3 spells CASSLASGGTYNEQFF. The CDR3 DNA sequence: TGTGCCAGCAGCTTGGCTAGCGGGGGGACGTACAATGAGCAGTTCTTC.

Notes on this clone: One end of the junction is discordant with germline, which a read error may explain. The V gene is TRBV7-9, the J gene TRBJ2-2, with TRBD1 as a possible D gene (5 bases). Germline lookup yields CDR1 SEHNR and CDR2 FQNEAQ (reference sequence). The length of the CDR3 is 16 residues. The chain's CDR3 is CSSNPVGRANTGELFF. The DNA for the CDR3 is TGTTCCAGCAACCCGGTGGGCAGGGCGAACACCGGGGAGCTGTTTTTT. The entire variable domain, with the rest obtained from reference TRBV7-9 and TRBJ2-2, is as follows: DTGVSQNPRHKITKRGQNVTFRCDPISEHNRLYWYRQTLGQGPEFLTYFQNEAQLEKSRLLSDRFSAERPKGSFSTLEIQRTEQGDSAMYLCSSNPVGRANTGELFFGEGSRLTVL.

CDR3 coding DNA: TGTGCCAGCAGCTTAGGGGACACAAGCAATCAGCCCCAGCATTTT. It translates to CASSLGDTSNQPQHF. The J gene is TRBJ1-5, the V gene TRBV7-9, with TRBD1 as a possible D gene (6 bases). The germline V gene encodes CDR1 SEHNR and CDR2 FQNEAQ (reference sequence). The CDR3 runs 15 residues. The ends were cut back, 1 base at V and 1 base at J, with 8 bases in the middle.

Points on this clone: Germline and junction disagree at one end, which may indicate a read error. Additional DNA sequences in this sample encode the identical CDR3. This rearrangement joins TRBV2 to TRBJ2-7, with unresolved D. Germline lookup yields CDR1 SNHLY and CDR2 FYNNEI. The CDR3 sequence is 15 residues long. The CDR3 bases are TGCGCCAGCCTAAGATCCGACATTCTCTCCTACGAGCAGTACTTC. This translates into CASLRSDILSYEQYF.

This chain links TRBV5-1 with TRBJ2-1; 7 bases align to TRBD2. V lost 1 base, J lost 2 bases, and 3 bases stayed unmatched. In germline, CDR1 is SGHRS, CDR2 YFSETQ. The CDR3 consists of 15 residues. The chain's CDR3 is CASSLSGEAYNEQFF. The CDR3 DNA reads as TGCGCCAGCAGCTTGAGCGGGGAGGCCTACAATGAGCAGTTCTTC.

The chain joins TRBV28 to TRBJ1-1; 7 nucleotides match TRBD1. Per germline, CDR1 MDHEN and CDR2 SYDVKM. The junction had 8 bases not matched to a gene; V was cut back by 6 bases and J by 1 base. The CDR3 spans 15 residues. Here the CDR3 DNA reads TGTGCCAGCAGCCGTGGGGACAGACCGAACACTGAAGCTTTCTTT. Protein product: CASSRGDRPNTEAFF.

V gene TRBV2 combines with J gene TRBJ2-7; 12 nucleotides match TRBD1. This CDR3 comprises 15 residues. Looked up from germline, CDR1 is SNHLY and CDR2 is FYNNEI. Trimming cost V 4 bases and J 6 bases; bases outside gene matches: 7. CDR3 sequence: CASSGLGQGAVEQYF. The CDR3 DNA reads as TGTGCCAGCAGTGGGTTGGGACAGGGGGCGGTCGAGCAGTACTTC.

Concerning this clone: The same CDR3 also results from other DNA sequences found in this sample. CDR3 amino acids: CAWRGGYGYTF. The CDR3, as DNA: TGTGCCTGGCGGGGGGGCTATGGCTACACCTTC. The rearrangement links TRBV30 to TRBJ1-2; TRBD1 might be the D (5 bases). CDR1 is GTSNPN, CDR2 SVGIG, per germline (reference sequence). V gave up 5 bases and J gave up 4 bases, with 8 bases separating them. The CDR3 spans 11 residues. Together with reference TRBV30 and TRBJ1-2, the CDR3 gives the full variable domain: SQTIHQWPATLVQPVGSPLSLECTVEGTSNPNLYWYRQAAGRGLQLLFYSVGIGQISSEVPQNLSASRPQDRQFILSSKKLLLSDSGFYLCAWRGGYGYTFGSGTRLTVV.

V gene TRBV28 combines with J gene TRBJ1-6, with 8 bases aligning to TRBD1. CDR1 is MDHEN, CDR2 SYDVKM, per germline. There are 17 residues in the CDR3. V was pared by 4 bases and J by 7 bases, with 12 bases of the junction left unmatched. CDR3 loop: CASSWTGWGGGNSPLHF. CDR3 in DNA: TGTGCCAGCAGTTGGACAGGGTGGGGAGGAGGAAATTCACCCCTCCACTTT.